Each of the 2 T cell receptor beta chains below was sequenced from the same sample in a study of T cell responses to AZD1222 COVID-19 vaccine. Sequenced by immunoSEQ multiplex PCR; TCRdb stores in-frame clones only, minus some. The sample lists 150,000 to 200,000 clones, more than 80% seen once, with roughly 4.3% in the top ten. The starting material was peripheral blood, obtained 28 days after the second dose of the MenACWY control vaccine. These receptors all come from an adult who received the MenACWY meningococcal vaccine as a control.

This chain connects TRBV6-6 to TRBJ1-2; TRBD1 matches 10 bases. Germline values: CDR1 MNHNY, CDR2 SVGAGI (reference sequence). The trim removed 0 bases at V and 6 bases at J, leaving 4 bases unmatched. This CDR3 spans 15 amino acids. CDR3 coding DNA: TGTGCCAGCAGTTACTCGACGGGACAGGGGAATGGCTACACCTTC. Translation gives CASSYSTGQGNGYTF.

The V gene is TRBV29-1, the J gene TRBJ2-3; possible D gene TRBD1, 7 bases. Germline lookup yields CDR1 SQVTM and CDR2 ANQGSEA. Trimming left V 8 bases short and J 0 bases short, with 18 bases between. The CDR3 contains 15 residues. The CDR3 is CSLSQGGRSTDTQYF. In nucleotides, the CDR3 is TGCAGCCTCTCCCAGGGGGGTAGGAGCACAGATACGCAGTATTTT.